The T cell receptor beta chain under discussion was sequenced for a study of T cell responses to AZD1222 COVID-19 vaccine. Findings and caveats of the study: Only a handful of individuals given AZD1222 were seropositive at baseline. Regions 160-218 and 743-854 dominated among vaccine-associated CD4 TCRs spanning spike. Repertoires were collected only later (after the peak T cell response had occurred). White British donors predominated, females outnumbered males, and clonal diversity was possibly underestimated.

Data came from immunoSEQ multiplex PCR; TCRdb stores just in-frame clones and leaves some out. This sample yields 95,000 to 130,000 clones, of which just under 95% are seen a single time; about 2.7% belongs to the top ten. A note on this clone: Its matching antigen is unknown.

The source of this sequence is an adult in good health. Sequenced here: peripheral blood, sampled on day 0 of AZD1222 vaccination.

CDR3 in DNA: TGTGCCAGCAGTACCTCTAGCAATGAGCAGTTCTTC. It specifies CASSTSSNEQFF. The V gene is TRBV6-5, the J gene TRBJ2-1; D not certain. Germline loops: CDR1 MNHEY, CDR2 SVGAGI. The CDR3 runs 12 residues. The V end lost 5 bases, the J end lost 6 bases, and 8 bases lay between the germline ends.